The 9 T cell receptor beta chains below were found in one sample sequenced in a study of OX40 agonist ivuxolimab in advanced cancers. Sequencing was performed with immunoSEQ multiplex PCR; in TCRdb, only in-frame clones are kept and a portion is missing. Of tens of thousands of clones in the sample, around 83% were seen once. The specimen comprised CD4+ or CD8+ T cells sorted from blood, sampled in a trial of the OX40 agonist ivuxolimab. Source of these receptors: an adult with an advanced solid tumor such as melanoma, head and neck, liver or kidney cancer.

The chain carries TRBV5-1 and TRBJ2-1, with TRBD2 as a possible D gene (5 bases). Trimming took off 4 bases at V and 4 bases at J, with 18 bases between the two ends. Germline V gene sequence: CDR1 SGHRS, CDR2 YFSETQ. The CDR3 contains 16 residues. In nucleotides, the CDR3 is TGCGCCAGCAGCCTAACCCCGACATCGGGGTACAATGAGCAGTTCTTC. Translation gives CASSLTPTSGYNEQFF.

This rearrangement joins TRBV6-5 to TRBJ2-1; D possibly corresponds to TRBD2 (7 bases). Germline lookup yields CDR1 MNHEY and CDR2 SVGAGI. The CDR3 length is 15 residues. Trimming removed 6 bases from V and 4 bases from J, with 16 bases in between. Written as DNA, the CDR3 is TGTGCCAGCAGGTCCCCGGGGGGCGGATACAATGAGCAGTTCTTC. As protein: CASRSPGGGYNEQFF.

The chain is built from TRBV15 and TRBJ1-4, with TRBD1 matching over 7 bases. V gave up 5 bases and J gave up 5 bases; unmatched junction bases: 5. The CDR3 consists of 14 residues. Germline V gene sequence: CDR1 LNHNV, CDR2 YYDKDF (reference sequence). CDR3 DNA sequence: TGTGCCACCAGCTTACAGGGGTCGAATGAAAAACTGTTTTTT. This sequence encodes CATSLQGSNEKLFF.

This clone was detected once. This chain connects TRBV7-2 to TRBJ1-1; TRBD1 aligns across 8 bases. With 5 bases clipped from V and 8 bases from J, the junction kept 10 bases outside the gene matches. Germline-derived CDR1 and CDR2 are SGHTA and FQGNSA. This CDR3 comprises 14 residues. CDR3 amino acids: CASSPGGFMGEAFF. In DNA form, the CDR3 reads TGTGCCAGCAGCCCAGGGGGCTTTATGGGAGAAGCTTTCTTT.

This clone was counted a few times. The V call is TRBV6-5, the J call TRBJ1-6; D perhaps matches TRBD1 (6 bases). There are 14 residues in the CDR3. Germline CDR1 is MNHEY and CDR2 is SVGAGI. V lost 5 bases and J lost 7, with 12 bases in between. CDR3 in amino acids: CASSRQASNSPLHF. CDR3 nucleotide sequence: TGTGCCAGCAGTCGACAGGCAAGCAATTCACCCCTCCACTTT.

The rearrangement uses TRBV4-3 and TRBJ1-5; D gene uncertain. V lost 1 base, J lost 1 base, and 8 bases lay in between. The CDR3 covers 15 residues. The germline CDR1 and CDR2 sequences are LGHNA and YSLEER. CDR3 protein: CASSQGVASNQPQHF. CDR3 in DNA: TGCGCCAGCAGCCAAGGAGTGGCGAGCAATCAGCCCCAGCATTTT.

The chain joins TRBV7-9 to TRBJ1-1; D is unclear. V lost 7 bases and J 3 bases, leaving 15 bases between the germline ends. CDR3 length equals 14 residues. Germline V gene sequence: CDR1 SEHNR, CDR2 FQNEAQ (reference sequence). The CDR3 nucleotides are TGTGCCAGCATCCTTAATCTCGGGGACACTGAAGCTTTCTTT. Protein product: CASILNLGDTEAFF.

This chain joins TRBV9 and TRBJ2-1; perhaps D is TRBD1 or TRBD2 (5 bases each). The germline CDR1 and CDR2 sequences are SGDLS and YYNGEE. The CDR3 has 15 residues. V was pared by 6 bases and J by 10 bases, with 23 bases between. The CDR3 coding sequence is TGTGCCAGCACCGAGGGCAGGGTTTTTAATGGAGAGCAGTTCTTC. It codes for CASTEGRVFNGEQFF.

The chain links TRBV6-5 to TRBJ1-1; D possibly corresponds to TRBD1 (5 bases). The CDR3 totals 14 residues. V lost 5 bases and J 5 bases, leaving 15 bases between the germline ends. CDR1 is MNHEY, CDR2 SVGAGI, per germline. CDR3 protein: CASSEIREVTEAFF. The CDR3 nucleotides are TGTGCCAGCAGTGAAATCAGGGAGGTGACTGAAGCTTTCTTT.